Listed below are T cell receptor beta chains from one sample, sequenced in a study of blood T cell repertoires in COVID-19. Data came from immunoSEQ multiplex PCR; TCRdb stores just in-frame clones and leaves some out. The data show approximately 150,000 clones, around 87% seen once. Sequencing was done on a sample of peripheral blood. The receptors were sampled from a woman aged 50 to 60 with active or convalescent COVID-19. The conserved cysteine and the conserved F or W are not part of the CDR3 here. The order of the fields is V gene, D gene, J gene, CDR3 protein. A D gene is named only where the DNA matches it firmly.

v_gene: TRBV10-3; d_gene: .; j_gene: TRBJ1-1; CDR3aa: AISVKLNTEAF
v_gene: TRBV11-2; d_gene: TRBD2; j_gene: TRBJ2-1; CDR3aa: ASSLLAGVAYNEQF
v_gene: TRBV7-2; d_gene: .; j_gene: TRBJ1-4; CDR3aa: ASSFRQGSEKLF
v_gene: TRBV27; d_gene: .; j_gene: TRBJ1-3; CDR3aa: APRLRNTIY
v_gene: TRBV27; d_gene: .; j_gene: TRBJ1-2; CDR3aa: ASSSLINFKYGYT
v_gene: TRBV21-1; d_gene: .; j_gene: TRBJ2-3; CDR3aa: ASSKRIAGLTDTQY
v_gene: TRBV4-3; d_gene: TRBD2; j_gene: TRBJ2-1; CDR3aa: ASSQGLAGGRREQF
v_gene: TRBV7-6; d_gene: TRBD1; j_gene: TRBJ2-7; CDR3aa: ASSSGQGGEQY
v_gene: TRBV6-2/TRBV6-3; d_gene: .; j_gene: TRBJ1-5; CDR3aa: ASSPGPVRRGGQPQH
v_gene: TRBV15; d_gene: TRBD2; j_gene: TRBJ2-4; CDR3aa: ATSRDLFGGGIQY
v_gene: TRBV11-2; d_gene: TRBD1; j_gene: TRBJ1-2; CDR3aa: ASSPPRTGAGGYT
v_gene: TRBV2; d_gene: .; j_gene: TRBJ1-2; CDR3aa: AGVTPQNYGYT
v_gene: TRBV7-3; d_gene: .; j_gene: TRBJ2-3; CDR3aa: ASSSTRGDTQY
v_gene: TRBV6-2/TRBV6-3; d_gene: TRBD1; j_gene: TRBJ1-2; CDR3aa: ASSIGTGAYGYT
v_gene: TRBV5-1; d_gene: .; j_gene: TRBJ2-2; CDR3aa: ASSFHSRRETGELF
v_gene: TRBV3-1/TRBV3-2; d_gene: .; j_gene: TRBJ2-1; CDR3aa: ASSQAATRVLNEQF